This T cell receptor (beta chain) stems from a study of regulatory T cells in long-lasting Graves disease. The time point here: newly diagnosed GD, antithyroid drugs for less than 3 months. The TCR library was prepared using RNA isolated from PBMCs. This clonotype was seen at least ten times. Researchers made TCR beta libraries by using iRepertoire HTBI primers and running Arm-PCR on CDR3 regions. MiXCR, run by TCRdb on the multiplex PCR reads, gives a single entry per CDR3 protein. The data hold 350,000 to 550,000 distinct CDR3 sequences, with 15% observed a single time. The J segment lost 0 bases and the V segment lost 4 bases, leaving 3 bases of the junction unmatched. Germline CDR1 and CDR2: SGHAT and FQNNGV. The CDR3 is 15 residues long. These data also featured in a second study, about T cells in Graves' hyperthyroidism and ophthalmopathy.

The V and J genes are TRBV11-2 and TRBJ2-3; TRBD1 matches 8 bases. The sequence came from a woman aged 25-40 years with Graves disease. Sequencing used peripheral blood mononuclear cells (PBMCs), obtained at new diagnosis, from a patient treated with antithyroid drugs. CDR3 amino acids: CASSSGQASTDTQYF. CDR3 sequence (DNA): TGTGCCAGCAGCTCGGGACAGGCCAGCACAGATACGCAGTATTTT. Full variable domain (rest looked up from reference TRBV11-2 and TRBJ2-3): EAGVAQSPRYKIIEKRQSVAFWCNPISGHATLYWYQQILGQGPKLLIQFQNNGVVDDSQLPKDRFSAERLKGVDSTLKIQPAKLEDSAVYLCASSSGQASTDTQYFGPGTRLTVL.